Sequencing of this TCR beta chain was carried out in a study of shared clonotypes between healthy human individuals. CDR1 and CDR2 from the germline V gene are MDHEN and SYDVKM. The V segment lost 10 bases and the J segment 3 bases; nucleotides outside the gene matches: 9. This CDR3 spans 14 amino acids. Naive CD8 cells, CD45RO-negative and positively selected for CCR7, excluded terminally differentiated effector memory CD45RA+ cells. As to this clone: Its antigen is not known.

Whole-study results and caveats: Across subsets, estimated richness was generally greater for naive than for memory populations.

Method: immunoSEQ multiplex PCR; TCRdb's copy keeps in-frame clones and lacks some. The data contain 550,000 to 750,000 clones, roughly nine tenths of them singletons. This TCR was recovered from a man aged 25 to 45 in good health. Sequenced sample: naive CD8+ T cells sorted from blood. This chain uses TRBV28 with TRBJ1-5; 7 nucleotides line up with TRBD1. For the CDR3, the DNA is TGTGCCACACAAGACAGGGAATACAATCAGCCCCAGCATTTT. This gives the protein CATQDREYNQPQHF.